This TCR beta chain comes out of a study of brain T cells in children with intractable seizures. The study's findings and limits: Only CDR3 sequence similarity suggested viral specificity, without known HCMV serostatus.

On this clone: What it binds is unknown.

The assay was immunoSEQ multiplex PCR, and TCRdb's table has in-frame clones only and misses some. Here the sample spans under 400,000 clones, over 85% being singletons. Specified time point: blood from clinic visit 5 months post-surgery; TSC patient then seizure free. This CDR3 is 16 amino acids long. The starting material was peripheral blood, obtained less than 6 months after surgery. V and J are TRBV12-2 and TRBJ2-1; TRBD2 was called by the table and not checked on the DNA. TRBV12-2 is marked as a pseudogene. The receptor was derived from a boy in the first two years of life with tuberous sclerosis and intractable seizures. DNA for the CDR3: TGTGCAAGTCGCTTACTAGCGGGGGGGCCCTACAATGAGCAGTTCTTC. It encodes CASRLLAGGPYNEQFF.